Each of the 7 T cell receptor beta chains below was sequenced from the same sample in a study of blood T cell repertoires in COVID-19. Sequenced by immunoSEQ multiplex PCR; TCRdb stores in-frame clones only, minus some. The sample holds a few hundred thousand clones, about 89% seen once. Sequenced input: peripheral blood. The source is a woman aged 40-49 years who had recovered from COVID-19.

The J gene is TRBJ2-5, the V gene TRBV28; 10 bases agree with TRBD2. After removal of 5 bases from V and 2 bases from J, the junction contained 8 bases not matched to a gene. This CDR3 contains 16 residues. CDR1 and CDR2 from the germline V gene are MDHEN and SYDVKM. CDR3 nucleotides: TGTGCCAGCAGTGCTAGCGGGGGTTACCCTCAAGAGACCCAGTACTTC. It encodes CASSASGGYPQETQYF.

This chain joins TRBV30 and TRBJ2-7; D perhaps matches TRBD2 (6 bases). Trimming left V 4 bases short and J 7 bases short, with 20 bases between. Germline loops: CDR1 GTSNPN, CDR2 SVGIG (reference sequence). This CDR3 comprises 14 residues. The CDR3 coding sequence is TGTGCCTGGACCCCCGGAGGGAGGAATCTTGAGCAGTACTTC. Its translation: CAWTPGGRNLEQYF.

The chain employs TRBV27 and TRBJ2-7; 13 nucleotides align to TRBD2. The trim removed 5 bases at V and 6 bases at J, leaving 10 bases unmatched. Germline CDR1 reads MNHEY; CDR2 reads SMNVEV (reference sequence). This CDR3 has 16 amino acids. CDR3 DNA sequence: TGTGCCAGCAGTCCCGGACTAGCGGGAGTCCCTAGCGAGCAGTACTTC. It specifies CASSPGLAGVPSEQYF.

The chain combines TRBV21-1 with TRBJ1-5; the listed D gene, TRBD1, was not tested against the DNA. TRBV21-1 is given as a pseudogene. This CDR3 region has 14 residues. CDR3 coding DNA: TGTGCCAGCAGCATTTCCAGATACAATCAGCCCCAGCATTTT. This codes for CASSISRYNQPQHF.

J is TRBJ2-5 and V is TRBV27; TRBD2 matches at 11 bases. Germline V lookup: CDR1 MNHEY, CDR2 SMNVEV (reference sequence). The CDR3 totals 13 residues. Trimming at V came to 6 bases and at J to 5 bases, leaving 2 bases not matched to a gene. Here the CDR3 DNA reads TGTGCCAGCAGGTGGACTAGCGGGGAGACCCAGTACTTC. It yields the protein CASRWTSGETQYF.

This chain links TRBV11-1 with TRBJ2-7; TRBD1 aligns across 9 bases. CDR1 is SGHAT and CDR2 is FQDESV in the germline V gene (reference sequence). V was pared by 1 base and J by 3 bases, with 1 base of the junction left unmatched. The CDR3 has 14 residues. CDR3 sequence: CASSLVTGGYEQYF. CDR3 nucleotide sequence: TGTGCCAGCAGCTTAGTGACAGGGGGCTACGAGCAGTACTTC.

This sequence joins TRBV5-1 and TRBJ2-7; maybe TRBD2 (6 bases). Germline assignment: CDR1 SGHRS and CDR2 YFSETQ. Trimming pared 6 bases from V and 2 bases from J, leaving 15 bases between. This CDR3 region has 14 residues. CDR3 coding DNA: TGCGCCAGCAAGGCGGGGTTAGCGGCCTACGAGCAGTACTTC. This encodes CASKAGLAAYEQYF.